Below are 28 T cell receptor beta chains sequenced from a single sample in a study of blood T cell repertoires in COVID-19. Clones were sequenced by immunoSEQ multiplex PCR, and TCRdb holds only the in-frame ones, with some missing. The sample yields fewer than 80,000 clones, roughly 78% seen once. Sequences were obtained from peripheral blood. These receptors were taken from a man aged 55 to 70 with COVID-19, enrolled during active disease.

The J gene is TRBJ2-5, the V gene TRBV5-4; D ambiguous. The V end lost 0 bases, the J end lost 3 bases, and 9 bases lay between the germline ends. The germline V gene has CDR1 SGHNT and CDR2 YYREEE (reference sequence). This CDR3 contains 14 residues. The CDR3 loop reads CASSLAGRKETQYF. The CDR3 bases are TGTGCCAGCAGCTTGGCTGGCCGAAAAGAGACCCAGTACTTC.

The chain joins TRBV7-3 to TRBJ2-2, with a tentative D call TRBD2 (5 bases). Germline CDR1 is SGHTA and CDR2 is FQGTGA. This CDR3 spans 14 amino acids. Trimming removed 5 bases at V and 4 bases at J, with 11 bases between. CDR3: CASSLGRGTGELFF. CDR3 sequence (DNA): TGTGCCAGCAGCCTGGGCCGGGGCACCGGGGAGCTGTTTTTT.

The V call is TRBV21-1, the J call TRBJ2-7; TRBD2 is the table's D call, not checked against the DNA. TRBV21-1 is listed as a pseudogene. This CDR3 is built from 14 residues. The chain's CDR3 is CASSPEEDTYEQYF. CDR3 bases: TGTGCCAGCAGCCCGGAAGAGGATACCTACGAGCAGTACTTC.

In its sample, this clone was seen a few times. V is TRBV19 and J is TRBJ1-6; perhaps TRBD1 as D (6 bases). Germline V gene data show CDR1 as LNHDA and CDR2 as SQIVND (reference sequence). The CDR3 extends over 14 amino acids. The ends were cut back, 4 bases at V and 6 bases at J, with 10 bases in the middle. CDR3 DNA sequence: TGTGCCAGTAGTAGTCAGGGGATTAATTCACCCCTCCACTTT. Amino acids: CASSSQGINSPLHF.

The chain uses TRBV6-6 and TRBJ1-2; a weak D match, TRBD1 (6 bases). Trimming pared 7 bases from V and 5 bases from J, leaving 14 bases between. In germline, CDR1 is MNHNY, CDR2 SVGAGI (reference sequence). The CDR3 spans 13 residues. The CDR3 region has the DNA TGTGCCAGCACCCTAGGGACAAGTTATGGCTACACCTTC. It codes for CASTLGTSYGYTF.

The gene calls are TRBV5-1 and TRBJ2-3, with D unresolved. Germline-derived CDR1 and CDR2 are SGHRS and YFSETQ. This CDR3 is built from 14 residues. Deletions cut 2 bases from V and 0 bases from J, with 7 bases between. CDR3: CASSFSESTDTQYF. CDR3 bases: TGCGCCAGCAGCTTCAGCGAGAGCACAGATACGCAGTATTTT.

This chain links TRBV11-2 with TRBJ1-1; D uncertain. Trimming cost V 1 base and J 3 bases, with 12 bases left between them. There are 15 residues in the CDR3. Germline V lookup: CDR1 SGHAT, CDR2 FQNNGV. This CDR3 is CASSLVHLIDTEAFF. The CDR3 nucleotides are TGTGCCAGCAGCTTAGTACACCTTATCGACACTGAAGCTTTCTTT.

This clone was seen just once. The J gene is TRBJ1-1, the V gene TRBV24-1, with 7 bases aligning to TRBD1. V lost 4 bases to trimming and J lost 6 bases; unmatched junction nucleotides: 7. This CDR3 has 14 residues. The germline V gene encodes CDR1 KGHDR and CDR2 SFDVKD. The CDR3 sequence: CATSDTGERAEAFF. Here the CDR3 DNA reads TGTGCCACCAGTGACACAGGGGAACGCGCTGAAGCTTTCTTT.

In DNA form, the CDR3 reads TGTGCCAGCAGCTGGGGGGGAGGGAGTCTGTCCGAGCAGTACTTC. Its translation is CASSWGGGSLSEQYF. The chain uses TRBV7-2 and TRBJ2-7; 7 bases fit TRBD2. The length of the CDR3 is 15 residues. Germline V gene data show CDR1 as SGHTA and CDR2 as FQGNSA. J was trimmed by 6 bases and V by 4 bases; bases with no gene match: 12.

In this sample, this clone turned up once. J is TRBJ1-2 and V is TRBV25-1; D ambiguous. Trimming removed 0 bases from V and 8 bases from J, with 10 bases in between. Per the germline V gene, CDR1 is MGHDK and CDR2 is SYGVNS. This CDR3 is built from 13 residues. The CDR3 is CASSEYEGGGYTF. CDR3 sequence (DNA): TGTGCCAGCAGTGAATATGAGGGTGGCGGCTACACCTTC.

J is TRBJ1-2 and V is TRBV14; 7 bases match TRBD1. This CDR3 is 15 amino acids long. Germline CDR1 reads SGHDN; CDR2 reads FVKESK. After removal of 1 base from V and 0 bases from J, the junction contained 2 bases not matched to a gene. The CDR3 sequence: CASSQGDSTNYGYTF. CDR3 nucleotides: TGTGCCAGCAGCCAAGGGGACAGTACTAACTATGGCTACACCTTC.

The V gene is TRBV19, the J gene TRBJ2-1, with a tentative D call TRBD2 (8 bases). The CDR3 totals 15 residues. Germline assignment: CDR1 LNHDA and CDR2 SQIVND (reference sequence). V was shortened by 3 bases and J by 9 bases, with 18 bases between the two germline ends. The CDR3 loop is CASSMEAGGLGEQFF. The CDR3 nucleotides read TGTGCCAGTAGTATGGAGGCAGGGGGACTAGGTGAGCAGTTCTTC. Drawing the rest from reference TRBV19 and TRBJ2-1, the complete variable domain is DGGITQSPKYLFRKEGQNVTLSCEQNLNHDAMYWYRQDPGQGLRLIYYSQIVNDFQKGDIAEGYSVSREKKESFPLTVTSAQKNPTAFYLCASSMEAGGLGEQFFGPGTRLTVL.

The chain carries TRBV5-6 and TRBJ2-2; D is undetermined. CDR3 length equals 13 residues. CDR1 and CDR2 (germline): SGHDT, YYEEEE. Trimming removed 3 bases at V and 5 bases at J, with 8 bases between. CDR3 DNA sequence: TGTGCCAGCAGCTCTTATATTACCGGGGAGCTGTTTTTT. It specifies CASSSYITGELFF. Together with reference TRBV5-6 and TRBJ2-2, the CDR3 gives the full variable domain: DAGVTQSPTHLIKTRGQQVTLRCSPKSGHDTVSWYQQALGQGPQFIFQYYEEEERQRGNFPDRFSGHQFPNYSSELNVNALLLGDSALYLCASSSYITGELFFGEGSRLTVL.

The chain employs TRBV30 and TRBJ1-2; TRBD1 agrees at 7 bases. CDR3 size: 14 residues. The germline V gene has CDR1 GTSNPN and CDR2 SVGIG (reference sequence). After removal of 4 bases from V and 5 bases from J, the junction contained 10 bases not matched to a gene. The CDR3 protein is CAWTNPGTVYGYTF. The CDR3 region has the DNA TGTGCCTGGACAAACCCCGGGACAGTTTATGGCTACACCTTC.

The gene calls are TRBV6-5 and TRBJ2-7; 9 positions match TRBD2. CDR3 length: 15 amino acids. V dropped 1 base and J dropped 5; count of bases not matched to a gene: 6. Germline V CDR1 and CDR2: MNHEY, SVGAGI. The CDR3 DNA is TGTGCCAGCAGTTACTGGGCTAGCGGGATTCACGAGCAGTACTTC. Its translation is CASSYWASGIHEQYF.

The chain is built from TRBV30 and TRBJ2-7; maybe TRBD2 (5 bases). The CDR3 covers 12 residues. Trimming shortened V by 5 bases and J by 9 bases, and 17 bases separated the two germline ends. CDR1 and CDR2 (germline): GTSNPN, SVGIG (reference sequence). The CDR3 DNA reads as TGTGCCTGGGGTCGGGGATTTTCTGGGCAGTACTTC. This sequence encodes CAWGRGFSGQYF.

The rearrangement links TRBV5-5 to TRBJ2-6; no reliable D call. This CDR3 region has 16 residues. V was trimmed by 1 base and J by 0 bases, leaving 8 bases between them. Germline V gene lookup returns CDR1 SGHKS and CDR2 YYEKEE (reference sequence). The CDR3 region is CASSLILSSGANVLTF. The CDR3, as DNA: TGTGCCAGCAGCTTGATTTTGAGCTCTGGGGCCAACGTCCTGACTTTC.

The rearrangement links TRBV24-1 to TRBJ2-3; a weak D match, TRBD2 (6 bases). Germline V lookup: CDR1 KGHDR, CDR2 SFDVKD. The CDR3 runs to 15 residues. Trimming removed 4 bases from V and 1 base from J, with 11 bases in between. CDR3 loop: CATSEPSEGTDTQYF. CDR3 coding DNA: TGTGCCACCAGTGAGCCTAGCGAGGGCACAGATACGCAGTATTTT.

This clone appeared once. The V gene is TRBV4-1, the J gene TRBJ2-5; D possibly corresponds to TRBD2 (6 bases). Trimming stripped 6 bases from V and 2 bases from J, with 13 bases between. This CDR3 has 14 residues. CDR1 is MGHRA, CDR2 YSYEKL, per germline. The CDR3 here is CASRDGTSQETQYF. CDR3 nucleotide sequence: TGCGCCAGCAGAGATGGGACTTCACAAGAGACCCAGTACTTC.

This chain connects TRBV6-1 to TRBJ2-2; D remains unclear. Germline lookup yields CDR1 MNHNS and CDR2 SASEGT. The V end lost 6 bases, the J end lost 1 base, and 9 bases lay between the germline ends. CDR3 length: 14 residues. The CDR3 sequence: CASRRRENTGELFF. CDR3 sequence (DNA): TGTGCCAGCAGACGGAGAGAGAACACCGGGGAGCTGTTTTTT.

This chain joins TRBV5-1 and TRBJ2-3; 10 bases fit TRBD1. The trim removed 2 bases at V and 4 bases at J, leaving 7 bases unmatched. The length of the CDR3 is 16 residues. Germline V CDR1 and CDR2: SGHRS, YFSETQ. CDR3 sequence (DNA): TGCGCCAGCAGCTTCCTCCGGGACAGGGGACCAGATACGCAGTATTTT. It encodes CASSFLRDRGPDTQYF.

V gene TRBV4-1 combines with J gene TRBJ2-1, with 10 bases matching TRBD2. Germline loops: CDR1 MGHRA, CDR2 YSYEKL. The CDR3 has 17 residues. Trimming took 2 bases from V and 9 from J; bases not matched to a gene: 13. In DNA form, the CDR3 reads TGCGCCAGCAGCCAATTTACCGGGACTAGCGTCCCAGGTGAGCAGTTCTTC. Translated, it gives CASSQFTGTSVPGEQFF.

The chain's CDR3 is CASSPGERNQPQHF. DNA for the CDR3: TGCGCCAGCAGCCCAGGGGAAAGGAATCAGCCCCAGCATTTT. The rearrangement uses TRBV5-1 and TRBJ1-5, with a tentative D call TRBD1 (6 bases). Germline V gene data show CDR1 as SGHRS and CDR2 as YFSETQ. Between the trimmed V and J ends, which lost 4 bases and 4 bases, there was a span of 12 bases. The CDR3 contains 14 residues.

V usage is TRBV2 and J usage is TRBJ2-2; 10 bases are shared with TRBD1. The J segment lost 5 bases and the V segment lost 8 bases, leaving 2 bases of the junction unmatched. The CDR3 consists of 13 residues. Germline CDR1 SNHLY, CDR2 FYNNEI. This CDR3 reads CASRDRGTGELFF. CDR3 sequence (DNA): TGTGCCAGCCGGGACAGGGGAACCGGGGAGCTGTTTTTT.

The chain links TRBV12-3 or TRBV12-4 to TRBJ2-1; TRBD1 might be the D (5 bases). Between the trimmed V and J ends, which lost 3 bases and 8 bases, there was a span of 11 bases. The length of the CDR3 is 13 residues. The CDR3 DNA reads TGTGCCAGCAGTTTGTCCCCAGGGCATGAGCAGTTCTTC. This codes for CASSLSPGHEQFF.

The chain employs TRBV3-1 (or the pseudogene TRBV3-2) and TRBJ2-7, with 10 bases fitting TRBD1. Germline CDR1 is LGHDT and CDR2 is YNNKEL (reference sequence). V dropped 3 bases and J dropped 6; count of bases not matched to a gene: 5. This CDR3 is 14 amino acids long. CDR3 sequence: CASSQMTGGGEQYF. DNA of the CDR3: TGTGCCAGCAGCCAGATGACAGGGGGCGGCGAGCAGTACTTC.

This rearrangement joins TRBV5-1 to TRBJ1-1, with TRBD1 matching 9 bases. The junction had 6 bases not matched to a gene; V was cut back by 2 bases and J by 4 bases. The CDR3 contains 15 residues. The germline V gene has CDR1 SGHRS and CDR2 YFSETQ. The CDR3 spells CASSLQGADGTEAFF. In DNA form, the CDR3 reads TGCGCCAGCAGCTTACAGGGGGCGGACGGCACTGAAGCTTTCTTT.

The genes are TRBV5-4 and TRBJ2-6; D might be TRBD2 (5 bases). V lost 2 bases to trimming and J lost 2 bases, with 8 bases between them. The germline V gene has CDR1 SGHNT and CDR2 YYREEE (reference sequence). The CDR3 covers 15 residues. For the CDR3, the DNA is TGTGCCAGCAGCTTACCGGGAACTGGGGCCAACGTCCTGACTTTC. This translates into CASSLPGTGANVLTF.